A selection of T cell receptor beta chains follows, all from one sample in a study of early stage breast cancer tumors. This table comes from immunoSEQ multiplex PCR, and its TCRdb copy is limited to in-frame clones, with some not included. The top ten hold 3.5% of the sample, which has some 70,000 clones, more than 65% seen once. The sequencing sample was made of blood. These receptors came from a person between 60 and 70 years old with breast cancer. Each CDR3 is given with its conserved first and last residue. Fields, in order: CDR3 length, clone size, V gene, D gene, J gene, CDR3 protein, CDR3 DNA. A D gene is named only where the DNA matches it firmly. Clone size is stated in some rows and not others, as once, few, many or a class when expanded.

>15|-|TRBV6-1|-|TRBJ2-1
CASNLRSSSYNEQFF
TGTGCCAGCAACCTACGTTCTAGCTCCTACAATGAGCAGTTCTTC
>15|-|TRBV7-9|-|TRBJ2-5
CASSLGAGSQETQYF
TGTGCCAGCAGCTTAGGGGCGGGGAGCCAAGAGACCCAGTACTTC
>13|-|TRBV7-2|-|TRBJ2-1
CASSRDNWDEQFF
TGTGCCAGCAGCCGGGACAACTGGGATGAGCAGTTCTTC
>15|-|TRBV7-2|-|TRBJ2-5
CASSYGTGVQETQYF
TGTGCCAGCAGCTACGGGACTGGGGTCCAAGAGACCCAGTACTTC
>12|-|TRBV29-1|-|TRBJ2-5
CSVRSDQETQYF
TGCAGCGTCAGGTCGGACCAAGAGACCCAGTACTTC
>13|-|TRBV18|-|TRBJ1-2
CASSLERNYGYTF
TGTGCCAGCTCCCTTGAGAGAAACTATGGCTACACCTTC
>12|-|TRBV6-1|-|TRBJ2-5
CASSDPWETQYF
TGTGCCAGCAGTGATCCCTGGGAGACCCAGTACTTC
>13|-|TRBV5-1|TRBD1|TRBJ2-7
CASSSVTGYEQYF
TGCGCCAGCAGCTCGGTGACAGGGTACGAGCAGTACTTC
>15|-|TRBV19|TRBD1|TRBJ2-5
CASSIIGTAQETQYF
TGTGCCAGTAGTATAATAGGGACAGCCCAAGAGACCCAGTACTTC
>14|-|TRBV11-2|-|TRBJ1-2
CASSPGPSRYGYTF
TGTGCCAGCAGCCCGGGACCCTCGCGGTATGGCTACACCTTC
>12|-|TRBV30|-|TRBJ2-3
CAWTDFGNTQYF
TGTGCCTGGACCGACTTCGGAAATACGCAGTATTTT
>14|few|TRBV12-1|-|TRBJ2-7
CASSFAAPSYEQYF
TGTGCCAGCAGCTTTGCGGCCCCCTCCTACGAGCAGTACTTC
>15|-|TRBV10-3|-|TRBJ1-1
CAIRAPTGTHTEAFF
TGTGCCATCAGGGCCCCGACAGGCACCCACACTGAAGCTTTCTTT
>16|few|TRBV7-8|-|TRBJ1-3
CASRSQPRTIVDTIYF
TGTGCCAGCAGAAGTCAGCCCAGGACCATCGTCGACACCATATATTTT
>18|-|TRBV4-1|TRBD2|TRBJ2-2
CASSPPGMAGGPTGELFF
TGCGCCAGCAGCCCCCCGGGAATGGCGGGAGGGCCAACCGGGGAGCTGTTTTTT
>14|-|TRBV18|-|TRBJ1-1
CASSPSRESTEAFF
TGTGCCAGCTCACCTTCCCGGGAGAGCACTGAAGCTTTCTTT
>18|few|TRBV5-1|TRBD2|TRBJ2-1
CASSWGLAGAPPWDEQFF
TGCGCCAGCAGCTGGGGGCTAGCGGGAGCCCCACCGTGGGATGAGCAGTTCTTC
>15|-|TRBV7-8|-|TRBJ1-4
CASSLGDMNNEKLFF
TGTGCCAGCAGCTTAGGGGACATGAATAATGAAAAACTGTTTTTT
>13|few|TRBV18|-|TRBJ1-2
CASSPMAGEGYTF
TGTGCCAGCTCACCAATGGCAGGGGAAGGCTACACCTTC
>15|-|TRBV18|TRBD2|TRBJ2-5
CASSYGGARQETQYF
TGTGCCAGCTCCTACGGGGGGGCTAGACAAGAGACCCAGTACTTC